This entry features one T cell receptor (beta chain) sequence. Antigen unknown. This sample stems from a study of OX40 agonist ivuxolimab in advanced cancers. For the study at large: Dose-escalation subjects each had hepatocellular carcinoma, melanoma, renal cell or head and neck cancer.

Autoimmune disease history or systemic immunosuppression excluded patients. CDR1 and CDR2 from the germline V gene are SGHRS and YFSETQ. The CDR3 consists of 15 residues. Trimming at V came to 4 bases and at J to 5 bases, leaving 5 bases not matched to a gene. Using immunoSEQ multiplex PCR, the repertoire was profiled, and TCRdb retains in-frame clones only, with some absent. In the table there are 90,000 to 95,000 clones, under 90% of which are singletons. Broader study findings: Antigens targeted by the expanded peripheral T cells were not determined. In the 0.1 to 3.0 mg/kg range, CD4+ and CD8+ blood T cells had expanded clonally by week 6.

The J gene is TRBJ2-1, the V gene TRBV5-1; TRBD2 agrees at 11 bases. The receptor was isolated from an adult with an advanced solid tumor such as melanoma, head and neck, liver or kidney cancer. Sequenced here: CD4+ or CD8+ T cells sorted from blood, sampled in a trial of the OX40 agonist ivuxolimab. CDR3 amino acids: CASSKLAGANNEQFF. In DNA form, the CDR3 reads TGCGCCAGCAGCAAACTAGCGGGGGCCAACAATGAGCAGTTCTTC. The whole variable domain, filled in from reference TRBV5-1 and TRBJ2-1, reads KAGVTQTPRYLIKTRGQQVTLSCSPISGHRSVSWYQQTPGQGLQFLFEYFSETQRNKGNFPGRFSGRQFSNSRSEMNVSTLELGDSALYLCASSKLAGANNEQFFGPGTRLTVL.